Presented here are 7 T cell receptor beta chains from one specimen sequenced in a study of T cells in Graves' hyperthyroidism and ophthalmopathy. Amplified TCR beta CDR3 regions came from RNA transcripts. The TCR CDR3 first-round RT-PCR relied on the HTBI primer set. TCRdb itself ran the multiplex PCR reads through MiXCR, one entry per CDR3 protein. The data hold a few hundred thousand distinct CDR3 sequences, with 18% observed a single time. The sequenced sample consisted of blood. These TCRs come from a man aged 40-55 years with Graves' hyperthyroidism.

This clonotype has only a few counts. The chain carries TRBV14 and TRBJ2-3; D call uncertain. The CDR3 sequence is 15 residues long. Germline V lookup: CDR1 SGHDN, CDR2 FVKESK. The V gene lost 4 bases and the J gene lost 4 bases, with 15 bases spanning the gap. The CDR3 spells CASSPWPLGSDTQYF. CDR3 DNA sequence: TGTGCCAGCAGCCCTTGGCCCTTGGGGTCAGATACGCAGTATTTT. Together with reference TRBV14 and TRBJ2-3, the CDR3 gives the full variable domain: EAGVTQFPSHSVIEKGQTVTLRCDPISGHDNLYWYRRVMGKEIKFLLHFVKESKQDESGMPNNRFLAERTGGTYSTLKVQPAELEDSGVYFCASSPWPLGSDTQYFGPGTRLTVL.

This clonotype came up a few times. The rearrangement links TRBV12-3 or TRBV12-4 to TRBJ2-2; D not resolved. This CDR3 has 13 amino acids. V shed 7 bases and J shed 6 bases, with 12 bases lying between them. CDR3 nucleotides: TGTGCCAGCACCCCCGCCCGGGCCGGGGAGCTGTTTTTT. As protein: CASTPARAGELFF.

This clonotype was detected a few times. The rearrangement links TRBV15 to TRBJ1-4; 7 bases fit TRBD1. Germline lookup yields CDR1 LNHNV and CDR2 YYDKDF (reference sequence). The V segment lost 2 bases and the J segment 1 base; nucleotides outside the gene matches: 4. The CDR3 totals 16 residues. CDR3 loop: CATSRRTGGTNEKLFF. The CDR3 DNA reads as TGTGCCACCAGCAGACGGACAGGCGGAACTAATGAAAAACTGTTTTTT.

This clonotype has ten or more counts. The chain combines TRBV27 with TRBJ2-2; D possibly corresponds to TRBD1 (5 bases). The CDR3 extends over 15 amino acids. The germline V gene has CDR1 MNHEY and CDR2 SMNVEV (reference sequence). Trimming stripped 5 bases from V and 1 base from J, with 11 bases between. The CDR3 DNA reads as TGTGCCAGCAGTCCCGGACAAAGGAACACCGGGGAGCTGTTTTTT. Encoded protein: CASSPGQRNTGELFF.

This clonotype was counted a few times. V is TRBV7-9 and J is TRBJ2-5; 7 nucleotides line up with TRBD1. The CDR3 is 15 amino acids. J gave up 1 base and V 3 bases, and 5 bases lay outside the gene matches. Looked up from germline, CDR1 is SEHNR and CDR2 is FQNEAQ (reference sequence). This CDR3 reads CASSFDRAVQETQYF. The CDR3 region has the DNA TGTGCCAGCAGCTTTGACAGGGCCGTCCAAGAGACCCAGTACTTC.

This clonotype was recorded at least ten times. The rearrangement uses TRBV7-6 and TRBJ1-1; 8 nucleotides match TRBD1. This CDR3 comprises 16 residues. Germline CDR1 and CDR2: SGHVS and FNYEAQ. J gave up 3 bases and V 5 bases, and 11 bases lay outside the gene matches. CDR3 in amino acids: CASSPGRDRRYTEAFF. Written as DNA, the CDR3 is TGTGCCAGCAGCCCGGGGCGGGACAGGAGGTACACTGAAGCTTTCTTT.

This clonotype was seen many times. The V gene is TRBV11-2, the J gene TRBJ2-1, with D tentatively TRBD1 or TRBD2 (6 bases each). Trimming removed 1 base at V and 2 bases at J, with 9 bases between. This CDR3 contains 15 residues. From germline, CDR1 is SGHAT and CDR2 FQNNGV. CDR3 bases: TGTGCCAGCAGCTTAGCGGGGGCCCCCTACAATGAGCAGTTCTTC. Protein sequence: CASSLAGAPYNEQFF.